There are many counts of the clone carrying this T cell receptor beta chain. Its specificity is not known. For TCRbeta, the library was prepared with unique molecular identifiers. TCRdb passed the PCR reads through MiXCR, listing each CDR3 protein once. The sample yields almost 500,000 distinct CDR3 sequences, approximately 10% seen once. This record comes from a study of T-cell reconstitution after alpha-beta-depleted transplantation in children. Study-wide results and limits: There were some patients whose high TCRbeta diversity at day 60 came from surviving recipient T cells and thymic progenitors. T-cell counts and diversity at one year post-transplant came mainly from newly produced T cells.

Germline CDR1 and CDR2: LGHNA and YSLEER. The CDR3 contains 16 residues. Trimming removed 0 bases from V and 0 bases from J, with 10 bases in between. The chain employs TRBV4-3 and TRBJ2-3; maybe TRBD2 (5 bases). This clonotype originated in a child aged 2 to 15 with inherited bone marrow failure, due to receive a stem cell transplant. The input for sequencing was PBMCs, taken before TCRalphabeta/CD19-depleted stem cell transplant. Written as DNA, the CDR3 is TGCGCCAGCAGCCAAGATAGAAGCGGCAGCACAGATACGCAGTATTTT. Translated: CASSQDRSGSTDTQYF.